This paragraph reports one TCR beta chain. Its antigen is unidentified. Trimming left V 0 bases short and J 3 bases short, with 15 bases between. CDR1 is SGHNT, CDR2 YYREEE, per germline (reference sequence). CDR3 length equals 16 residues. This sample is drawn from a study of PD-1 blockade in classical Hodgkin lymphoma. Broader study findings: When set against healthy donors, newly diagnosed patients were reported to show lower baseline TCR diversity.

TCRdb's copy holds only in-frame clones and misses some; the assay was immunoSEQ multiplex PCR. The data contain roughly 62,000 clones, around 88% of them singletons. Each and every patient relapsed after autologous stem cell transplantation, and patients got differing brentuximab vedotin exposure. The sequence was collected from a human donor with classical Hodgkin lymphoma. The sequencing here drew on peripheral blood mononuclear cells (PBMCs), taken at baseline. The chain links TRBV5-4 to TRBJ1-2; TRBD1 might be the D (5 bases). CDR3 coding DNA: TGTGCCAGCAGCTTGGGTGGGACGGCAGTTGACTATGGCTACACCTTC. This gives the protein CASSLGGTAVDYGYTF.